These T cell receptor beta chains were read from a single sample in a study of cytotoxic CD8 clonotypes in ibrutinib-treated CLL. Sequenced by immunoSEQ multiplex PCR; TCRdb stores in-frame clones only, minus some. The sample includes 68,000 or so clones, about two thirds of them seen just once. Sequencing used PBMCs, obtained after 12 months of ibrutinib treatment. The receptors shown here come from a human donor with chronic lymphocytic leukemia. CDR3s include the opening cysteine and the closing phenylalanine or tryptophan.

J	V	CDR3
TRBJ2-7	TRBV15	CATSRGDSSYEQYF
TRBJ1-4	TRBV28	CASSLRDREKLFF
TRBJ1-6	TRBV6-1	CASSAGTGHDPLHF
TRBJ1-5	TRBV27	CARKRSNQPQHF
TRBJ2-1	TRBV11-3	CASSPRGQSYNEQFF
TRBJ2-7	TRBV5-6	CASSPQGAPYEQYF
TRBJ2-3	TRBV19	CASSLRGGTDTQYF
TRBJ2-2	TRBV5-6	CASSRPKGDWDTGELFF
TRBJ1-6	TRBV18	CASSPRGRSDSPLHF
TRBJ2-2	TRBV5-1	CASSTIALRQEAGELFF
TRBJ2-1	TRBV6-1	CASSDGGANEQFF
TRBJ1-4	TRBV9	CASSVAQGNEKLFF
TRBJ1-2	TRBV10-3	CAISDVRGLYGYTF
TRBJ2-6	TRBV21-1	CASSRVFAGANVLTF
TRBJ1-6	TRBV5-1	CASSLRQGNSPLHF
TRBJ2-7	TRBV6-6	CASSQRGQGSYEQYF
TRBJ2-3	TRBV7-2	CASSLGYSSTDTQYF
TRBJ2-3	TRBV2	CASKDRETYSTDTQYF
TRBJ2-7	TRBV6-1	CASSRQGGDEQYF
TRBJ1-5	TRBV10-3	CAMARGSNQPQHF
TRBJ2-4	TRBV18	CASSLREGQGNIQYF
TRBJ1-1	TRBV4-3	CASSQVLSANTEAFF
TRBJ2-7	TRBV2	CASDRGFLDDEQYF
TRBJ2-7	TRBV7-9	CASSSERQGGSEQYF
TRBJ1-5	TRBV30	CAWSTGGGNQPQHF
TRBJ2-5	TRBV7-9	CASSLEGASYEETQYF
TRBJ1-2	TRBV11-1	CASSPGNYGYTF
TRBJ2-3	TRBV28	CASSLANTDTQYF
TRBJ1-6	TRBV9	CASSVAEFQYNSPLHF
TRBJ1-1	TRBV2	CATNRAGTEAFF
TRBJ2-7	TRBV30	CAWSTPGLRVQYF
TRBJ2-2	TRBV4-1	CASSQATGGLSGELFF
TRBJ2-3	TRBV23-1	CASSPGTGGTDTQYF
TRBJ2-3	TRBV19	CASSMSVGDTQYF
TRBJ2-5	TRBV28	CASSLRVVETQYF
TRBJ1-5	TRBV7-6	CASASYSNQPQHF
TRBJ2-7	TRBV6-5	CASSYSAAQGVNEQYF
TRBJ2-7	TRBV7-9	CASSLRTSGEKGEQYF
TRBJ1-2	TRBV7-2	CASSLESSGYTF
TRBJ1-2	TRBV6-4	CASSDGSPSRGYTF
TRBJ1-2	TRBV11-2	CASSLEAGGLFNGYTF
TRBJ2-2	TRBV18	CASSPDRATGELFF
TRBJ2-7	TRBV5-1	CASSQGQTQPYEQYF
TRBJ1-3	TRBV6-5	CASSYRGPGNTIYF
TRBJ2-3	TRBV5-1	CASSPGLTVGADTQYF
TRBJ1-5	TRBV6-1	CASSANRALRNQPQHF
TRBJ2-7	TRBV21-1	CASSNWGVCYEQYF
TRBJ2-1	TRBV19	CASSRGLSNVGDEQFF
TRBJ1-3	TRBV6-5	CASSRMTGPGNTIYF
TRBJ2-1	TRBV7-9	CASSFDMRTNEQFF
TRBJ2-5	TRBV12-5	CASGSGLQETQYF
TRBJ1-3	TRBV7-2	CASSPRTGTGSGNTIYF
TRBJ2-5	TRBV4-1	CASSLSMGGEETQYF
TRBJ2-7	TRBV27	CASSSPLAGGHEQYF
TRBJ2-3	TRBV5-1	CASSLPSGDRDTQYF
TRBJ1-3	TRBV5-4	CASSLGPRGAGNTIYF
TRBJ2-3	TRBV7-2	CASSFTPGDTQYF
TRBJ2-5	TRBV2	CASSEALWETQYF
TRBJ1-5	TRBV7-6	CASSLAAGGHQPQHF
TRBJ1-3	TRBV5-4	CASSVQGVSGNTIYF